The present entry profiles one TCR beta chain with its context. What it recognizes is unknown. The length of the CDR3 is 14 residues. Germline trimming cut 9 bases from V and 4 bases from J; bases unmatched to any gene: 9. It was the library that attached unique molecular identifiers to individual cDNA molecules. TCRdb redid the calling of the RACE reads with MiXCR, one entry per CDR3 protein. This table has roughly 380,000 distinct CDR3 sequences, more than 4.5% appearing once. These data come from a study of human T cells and chemical hapten exposure. Time point specified: pre-sensitization, week 0. The treatment is: therapeutic diphenylcyclopropenone sensitization with weekly scalp DPC. Overall study findings and caveats: TCRs at a frequency above 1 in 1000 stayed unchanged with DPC sensitization. In comparison with controls, expanded TCRs gave rise to a significantly larger number of large CDR3 similarity clusters.

The receptor comes from a woman in her forties or fifties with alopecia areata. Some clones in this sample may be carry-over from other donors' samples. This chain uses TRBV12-3 or TRBV12-4 with TRBJ1-3, with 7 bases aligning to TRBD1. This sample comprised whole blood, obtained in connection with sensitization to the hapten diphenylcyclopropenone (DPC). Here the CDR3 reads CASSKGTAGNTIYF. CDR3 DNA sequence: TGTGCCAGTTCCAAGGGGACAGCAGGAAACACCATATATTTT.